This section outlines one TCR beta chain sequence together with its context. Antigen specificity is unknown. An amount of RNA that ranged from roughly 0.45 to 1 ug was reverse transcribed with random hexamers. Amplification of TCR beta CDR3 by immunoSEQ multiplex PCR spanned 54 Vbeta and 13 Jbeta. Each CDR3 protein is one row after TCRdb ran MiXCR on the immunoSEQ multiplex PCR reads. The sample records about 120,000 distinct CDR3 sequences, roughly 95% being singletons. This CDR3 comprises 11 residues. Trimming cost V 2 bases and J 5 bases, with 7 bases left between them. Germline lookup yields CDR1 GTSNPN and CDR2 SVGIG (reference sequence). TEMRA cells were FACS-enriched, while CD8+ and CD4+ T cells were negatively isolated. The data derive from a study of CD8 T cells in Susac syndrome. Across the study: Within the group of sequenced Susac syndrome patients, roughly 6 had active disease and about 8 were in remission.

Overall study results and limits: The study conceded that its TCR sequencing and HLA analysis involved relatively few individuals.

The clonotype was recovered from a human donor with Susac syndrome. The J gene is TRBJ2-7, the V gene TRBV30; no clear D. The source material was CD4+ T cells from PBMCs. The CDR3 spells CAWSFSDEQYF. The CDR3 nucleotides read TGTGCCTGGAGTTTTTCAGACGAGCAGTACTTC.